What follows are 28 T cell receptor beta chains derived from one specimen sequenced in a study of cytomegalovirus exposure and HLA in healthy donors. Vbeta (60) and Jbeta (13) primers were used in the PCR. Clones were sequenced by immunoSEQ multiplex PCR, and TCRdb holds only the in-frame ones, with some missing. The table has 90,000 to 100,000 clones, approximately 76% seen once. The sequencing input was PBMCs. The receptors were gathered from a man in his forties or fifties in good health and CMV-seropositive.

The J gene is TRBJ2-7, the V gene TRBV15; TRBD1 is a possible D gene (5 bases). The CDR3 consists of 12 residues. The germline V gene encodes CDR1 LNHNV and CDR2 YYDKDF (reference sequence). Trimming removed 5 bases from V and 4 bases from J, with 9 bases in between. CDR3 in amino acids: CATSVPGYEQYF. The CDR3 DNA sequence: TGTGCCACCAGCGTACCAGGGTACGAGCAGTACTTC.

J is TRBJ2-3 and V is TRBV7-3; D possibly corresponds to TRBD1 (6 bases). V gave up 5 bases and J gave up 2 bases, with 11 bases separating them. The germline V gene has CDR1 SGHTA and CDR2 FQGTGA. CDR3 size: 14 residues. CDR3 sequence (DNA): TGTGCCAGCAGCCTTGGGACAATCACAGATACGCAGTATTTT. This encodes CASSLGTITDTQYF.

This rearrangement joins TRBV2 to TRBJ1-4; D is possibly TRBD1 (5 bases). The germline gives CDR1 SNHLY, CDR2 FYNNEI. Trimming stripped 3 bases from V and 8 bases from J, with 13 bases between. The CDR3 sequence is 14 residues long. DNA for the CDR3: TGTGCCAGCAGTGATTTCGGGGACTCGGAAAAACTGTTTTTT. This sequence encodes CASSDFGDSEKLFF. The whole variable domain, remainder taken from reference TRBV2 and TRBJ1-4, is EPEVTQTPSHQVTQMGQEVILRCVPISNHLYFYWYRQILGQKVEFLVSFYNNEISEKSEIFDDQFSVERPDGSNFTLKIRSTKLEDSAMYFCASSDFGDSEKLFFGSGTQLSVL.

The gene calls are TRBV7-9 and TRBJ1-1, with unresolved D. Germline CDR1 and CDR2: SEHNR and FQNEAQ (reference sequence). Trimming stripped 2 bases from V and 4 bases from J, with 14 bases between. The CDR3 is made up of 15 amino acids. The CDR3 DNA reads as TGTGCCAGCAGCTTATATCTGCGGGTAGGCACTGAAGCTTTCTTT. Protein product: CASSLYLRVGTEAFF. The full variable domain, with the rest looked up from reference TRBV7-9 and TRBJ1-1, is DTGVSQNPRHKITKRGQNVTFRCDPISEHNRLYWYRQTLGQGPEFLTYFQNEAQLEKSRLLSDRFSAERPKGSFSTLEIQRTEQGDSAMYLCASSLYLRVGTEAFFGQGTRLTVV.

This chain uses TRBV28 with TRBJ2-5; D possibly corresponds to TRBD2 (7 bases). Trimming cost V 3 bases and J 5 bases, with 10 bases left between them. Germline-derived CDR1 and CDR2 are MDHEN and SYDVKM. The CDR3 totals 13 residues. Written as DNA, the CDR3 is TGTGCCAGCAGTTTGGGGGGGGCGGAGACCCAGTACTTC. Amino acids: CASSLGGAETQYF.

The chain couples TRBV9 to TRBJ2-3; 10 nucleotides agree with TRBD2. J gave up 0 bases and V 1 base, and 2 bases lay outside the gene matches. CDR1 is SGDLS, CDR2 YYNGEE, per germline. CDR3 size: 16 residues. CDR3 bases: TGTGCCAGCAGCGTACTAGCGGGGGATAGCACAGATACGCAGTATTTT. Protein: CASSVLAGDSTDTQYF.

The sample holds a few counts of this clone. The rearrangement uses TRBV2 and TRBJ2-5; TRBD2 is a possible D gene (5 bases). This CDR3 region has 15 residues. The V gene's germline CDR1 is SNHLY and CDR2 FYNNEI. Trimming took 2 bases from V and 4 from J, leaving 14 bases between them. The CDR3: CASSENQGGRETQYF. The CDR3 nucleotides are TGTGCCAGCAGTGAAAATCAAGGTGGGAGAGAGACCCAGTACTTC.

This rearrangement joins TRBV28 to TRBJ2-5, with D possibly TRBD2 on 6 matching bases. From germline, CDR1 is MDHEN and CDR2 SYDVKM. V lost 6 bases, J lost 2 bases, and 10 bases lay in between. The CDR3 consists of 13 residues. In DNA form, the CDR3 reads TGTGCCAGCAGGATGGGGGGACAAGAGACCCAGTACTTC. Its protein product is CASRMGGQETQYF.

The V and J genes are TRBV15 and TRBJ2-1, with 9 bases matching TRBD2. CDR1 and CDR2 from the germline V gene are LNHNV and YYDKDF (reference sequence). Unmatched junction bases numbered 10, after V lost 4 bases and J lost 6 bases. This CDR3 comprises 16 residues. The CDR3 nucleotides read TGTGCCACCAGCAAAGTAACCGGGACTAGCATCAATGAGCAGTTCTTC. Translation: CATSKVTGTSINEQFF.

The chain's CDR3 is CASSLGAGGEKLFF. The CDR3 coding sequence is TGCGCCAGCAGCTTGGGCGCAGGAGGTGAAAAACTGTTTTTT. The V gene is TRBV5-1, the J gene TRBJ1-4; no definite D call. The germline V and J ends were trimmed by 0 bases and 7 bases, with 10 bases remaining between them. Per the germline V gene, CDR1 is SGHRS and CDR2 is YFSETQ. The CDR3 is 14 residues long.

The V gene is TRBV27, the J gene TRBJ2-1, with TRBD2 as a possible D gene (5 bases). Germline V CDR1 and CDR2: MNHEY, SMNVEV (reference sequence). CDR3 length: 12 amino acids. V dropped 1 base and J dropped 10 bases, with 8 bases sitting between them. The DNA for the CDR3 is TGTGCCAGCAGTTTATTCCGCGGGGAGCAGTTCTTC. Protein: CASSLFRGEQFF.

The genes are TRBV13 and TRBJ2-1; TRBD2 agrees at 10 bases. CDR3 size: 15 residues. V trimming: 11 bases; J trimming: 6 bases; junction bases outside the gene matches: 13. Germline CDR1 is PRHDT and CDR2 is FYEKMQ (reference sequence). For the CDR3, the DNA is TGTGCCTCCAACCCGGCTAGCGGGGGATTCAATGAGCAGTTCTTC. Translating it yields CASNPASGGFNEQFF.

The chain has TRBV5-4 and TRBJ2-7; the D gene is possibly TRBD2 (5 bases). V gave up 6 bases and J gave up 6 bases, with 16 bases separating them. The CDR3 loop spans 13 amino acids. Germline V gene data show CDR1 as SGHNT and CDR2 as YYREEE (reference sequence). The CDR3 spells CASIGGIAGEQYF. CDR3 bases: TGTGCCAGCATTGGAGGAATTGCTGGCGAGCAGTACTTC. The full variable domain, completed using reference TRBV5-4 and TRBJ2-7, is ETGVTQSPTHLIKTRGQQVTLRCSSQSGHNTVSWYQQALGQGPQFIFQYYREEENGRGNFPPRFSGLQFPNYSSELNVNALELDDSALYLCASIGGIAGEQYFGPGTRLTVT.

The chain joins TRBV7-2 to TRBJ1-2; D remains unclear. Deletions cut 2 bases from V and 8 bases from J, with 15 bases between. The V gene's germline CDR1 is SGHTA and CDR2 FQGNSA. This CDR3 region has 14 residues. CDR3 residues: CASSLTQLQRGYTF. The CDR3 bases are TGTGCCAGCAGCTTAACACAGCTCCAACGAGGCTACACCTTC. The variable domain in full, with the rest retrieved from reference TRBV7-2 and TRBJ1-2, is GAGVSQSPSNKVTEKGKDVELRCDPISGHTALYWYRQSLGQGLEFLIYFQGNSAPDKSGLPSDRFSAERTGGSVSTLTIQRTQQEDSAVYLCASSLTQLQRGYTFGSGTRLTVV.

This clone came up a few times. In DNA form, the CDR3 reads TGCGCCAGCAGCCCCGACTACGGGGAGCTGTTTTTT. Amino acids: CASSPDYGELFF. The V and J genes are TRBV4-1 and TRBJ2-2, with D possibly being TRBD2 (5 bases). The V gene lost 4 bases and the J gene lost 7 bases, with 7 bases spanning the gap. The germline gives CDR1 MGHRA, CDR2 YSYEKL. This CDR3 has 12 amino acids.

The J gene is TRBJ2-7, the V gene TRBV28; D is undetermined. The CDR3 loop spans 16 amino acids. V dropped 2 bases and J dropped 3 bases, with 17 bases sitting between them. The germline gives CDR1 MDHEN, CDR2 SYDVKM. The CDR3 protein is CASSLIGSGRLYEQYF. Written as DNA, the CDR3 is TGTGCCAGCAGTTTAATAGGATCCGGCAGACTCTACGAGCAGTACTTC. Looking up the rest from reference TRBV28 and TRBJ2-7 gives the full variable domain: DVKVTQSSRYLVKRTGEKVFLECVQDMDHENMFWYRQDPGLGLRLIYFSYDVKMKEKGDIPEGYSVSREKKERFSLILESASTNQTSMYLCASSLIGSGRLYEQYFGPGTRLTVT.

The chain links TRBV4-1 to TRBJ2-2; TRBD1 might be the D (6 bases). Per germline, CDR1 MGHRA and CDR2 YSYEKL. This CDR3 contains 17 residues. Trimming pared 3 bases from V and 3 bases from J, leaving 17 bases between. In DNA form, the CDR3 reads TGCGCCAGCAGCCATCAGAAGGGCAGGGGTCACACCGGGGAGCTGTTTTTT. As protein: CASSHQKGRGHTGELFF.

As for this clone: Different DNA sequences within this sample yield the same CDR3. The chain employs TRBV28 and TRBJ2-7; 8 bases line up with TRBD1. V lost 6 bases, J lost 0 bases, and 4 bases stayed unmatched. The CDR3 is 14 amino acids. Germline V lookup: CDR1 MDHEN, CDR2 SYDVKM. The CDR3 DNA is TGTGCCAGCAGACGACAGGGGATCTCCTACGAGCAGTACTTC. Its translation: CASRRQGISYEQYF.

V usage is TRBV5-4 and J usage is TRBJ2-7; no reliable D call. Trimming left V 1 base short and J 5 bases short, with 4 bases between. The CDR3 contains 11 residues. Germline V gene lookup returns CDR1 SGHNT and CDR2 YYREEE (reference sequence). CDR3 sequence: CASSLTDEQYF. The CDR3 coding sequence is TGTGCCAGCAGCTTGACGGACGAGCAGTACTTC.

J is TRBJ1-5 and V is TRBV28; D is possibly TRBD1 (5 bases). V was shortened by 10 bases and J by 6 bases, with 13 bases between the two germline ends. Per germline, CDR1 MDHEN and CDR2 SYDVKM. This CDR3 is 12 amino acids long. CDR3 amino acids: CATRGAGQPQHF. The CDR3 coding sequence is TGTGCCACTCGCGGGGCCGGTCAGCCCCAGCATTTT.

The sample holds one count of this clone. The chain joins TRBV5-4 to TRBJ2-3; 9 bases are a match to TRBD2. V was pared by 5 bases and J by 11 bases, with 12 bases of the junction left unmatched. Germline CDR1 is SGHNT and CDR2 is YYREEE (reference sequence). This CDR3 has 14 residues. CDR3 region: CASRGGMTSGRQYF. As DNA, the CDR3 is TGTGCCAGCAGGGGGGGAATGACTAGCGGAAGGCAGTATTTT. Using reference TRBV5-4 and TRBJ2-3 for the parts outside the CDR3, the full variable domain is ETGVTQSPTHLIKTRGQQVTLRCSSQSGHNTVSWYQQALGQGPQFIFQYYREEENGRGNFPPRFSGLQFPNYSSELNVNALELDDSALYLCASRGGMTSGRQYFGPGTRLTVL.

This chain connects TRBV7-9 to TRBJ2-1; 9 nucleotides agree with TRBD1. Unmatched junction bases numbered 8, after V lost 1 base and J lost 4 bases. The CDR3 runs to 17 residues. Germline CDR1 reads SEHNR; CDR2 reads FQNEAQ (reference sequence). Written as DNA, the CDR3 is TGTGCCAGCAGCTTAGTTTTGGGGACAGGGTTATACAATGAGCAGTTCTTC. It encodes CASSLVLGTGLYNEQFF.

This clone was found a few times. In DNA form, the CDR3 reads TGTGCCAGCAGCTCCATGACAGGGGGCTATGGCTACACCTTC. Protein product: CASSSMTGGYGYTF. The chain links TRBV7-2 to TRBJ1-2; 9 bases line up with TRBD1. The CDR3 is 14 amino acids. The germline V gene encodes CDR1 SGHTA and CDR2 FQGNSA. V lost 4 bases and J lost 4; bases outside the gene matches: 4. Full variable domain (outside the CDR3, taken from reference TRBV7-2 and TRBJ1-2): GAGVSQSPSNKVTEKGKDVELRCDPISGHTALYWYRQSLGQGLEFLIYFQGNSAPDKSGLPSDRFSAERTGGSVSTLTIQRTQQEDSAVYLCASSSMTGGYGYTFGSGTRLTVV.

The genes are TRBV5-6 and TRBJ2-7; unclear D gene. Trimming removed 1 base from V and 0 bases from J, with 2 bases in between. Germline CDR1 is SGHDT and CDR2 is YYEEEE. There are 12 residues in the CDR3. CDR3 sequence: CASSLYSYEQYF. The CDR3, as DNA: TGTGCCAGCAGCTTGTACTCCTACGAGCAGTACTTC.

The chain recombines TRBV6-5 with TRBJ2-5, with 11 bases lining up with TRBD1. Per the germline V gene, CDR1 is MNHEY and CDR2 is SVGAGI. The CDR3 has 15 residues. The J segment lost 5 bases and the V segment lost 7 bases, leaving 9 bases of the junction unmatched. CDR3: CASKLGQGVVETQYF. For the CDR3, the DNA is TGTGCCAGCAAATTGGGACAGGGGGTAGTGGAGACCCAGTACTTC.

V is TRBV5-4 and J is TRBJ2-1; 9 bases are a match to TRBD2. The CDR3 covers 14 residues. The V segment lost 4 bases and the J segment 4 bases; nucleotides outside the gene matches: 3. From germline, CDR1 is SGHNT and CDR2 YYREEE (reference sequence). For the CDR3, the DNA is TGTGCCAGCAGCCGACTAGCGGTTTACAATGAGCAGTTCTTC. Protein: CASSRLAVYNEQFF.

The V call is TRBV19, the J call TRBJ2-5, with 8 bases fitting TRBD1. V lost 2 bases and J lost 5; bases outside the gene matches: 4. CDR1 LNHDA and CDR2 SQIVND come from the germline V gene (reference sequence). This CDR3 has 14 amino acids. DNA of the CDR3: TGTGCCAGTAGTATACAGGGGGCTTCGGAGACCCAGTACTTC. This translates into CASSIQGASETQYF.

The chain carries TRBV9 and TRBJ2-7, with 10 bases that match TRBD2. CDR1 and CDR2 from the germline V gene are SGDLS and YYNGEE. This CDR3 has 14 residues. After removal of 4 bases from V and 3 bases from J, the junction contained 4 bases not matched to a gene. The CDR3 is CASSLAGVSYEQYF. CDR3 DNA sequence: TGTGCCAGCAGCCTAGCGGGGGTAAGCTACGAGCAGTACTTC.